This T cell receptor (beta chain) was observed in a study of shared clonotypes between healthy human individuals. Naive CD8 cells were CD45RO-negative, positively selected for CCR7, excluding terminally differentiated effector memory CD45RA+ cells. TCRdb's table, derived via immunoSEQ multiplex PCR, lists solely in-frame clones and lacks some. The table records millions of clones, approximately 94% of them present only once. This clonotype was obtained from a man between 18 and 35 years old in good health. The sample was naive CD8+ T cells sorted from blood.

The CDR3 reads CATKGRGNQPQHF. The CDR3 DNA sequence: TGTGCCACCAAGGGCCGGGGCAATCAGCCCCAGCATTTT. The chain has TRBV28 and TRBJ1-5; D gene unclear. Trimming removed 10 bases at V and 2 bases at J, with 12 bases between. CDR3 length: 13 amino acids. CDR1 and CDR2 from the germline V gene are MDHEN and SYDVKM.